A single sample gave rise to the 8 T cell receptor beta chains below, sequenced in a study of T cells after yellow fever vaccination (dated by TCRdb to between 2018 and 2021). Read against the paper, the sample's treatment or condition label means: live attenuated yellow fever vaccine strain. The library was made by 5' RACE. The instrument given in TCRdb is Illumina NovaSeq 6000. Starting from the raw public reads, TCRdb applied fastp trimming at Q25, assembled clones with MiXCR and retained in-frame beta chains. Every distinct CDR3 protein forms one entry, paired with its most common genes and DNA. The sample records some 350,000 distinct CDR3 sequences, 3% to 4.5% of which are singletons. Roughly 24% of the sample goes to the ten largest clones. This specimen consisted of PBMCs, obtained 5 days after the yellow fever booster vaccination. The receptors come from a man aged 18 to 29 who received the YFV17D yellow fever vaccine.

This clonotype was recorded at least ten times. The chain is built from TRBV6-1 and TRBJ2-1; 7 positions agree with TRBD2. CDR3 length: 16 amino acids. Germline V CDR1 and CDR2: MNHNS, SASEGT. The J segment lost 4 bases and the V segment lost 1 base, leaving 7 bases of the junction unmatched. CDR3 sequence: CASSEVAGGWYNEQFF. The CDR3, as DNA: TGTGCCAGCAGTGAAGTAGCCGGGGGGTGGTACAATGAGCAGTTCTTC.

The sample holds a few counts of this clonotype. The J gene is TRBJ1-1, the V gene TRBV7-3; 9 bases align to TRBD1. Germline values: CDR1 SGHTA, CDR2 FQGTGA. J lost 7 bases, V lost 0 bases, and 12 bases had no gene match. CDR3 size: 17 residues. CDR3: CASSLTQTGGGYGEAFF. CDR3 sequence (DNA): TGTGCCAGCAGCTTAACTCAAACAGGGGGCGGATATGGTGAAGCTTTCTTT.

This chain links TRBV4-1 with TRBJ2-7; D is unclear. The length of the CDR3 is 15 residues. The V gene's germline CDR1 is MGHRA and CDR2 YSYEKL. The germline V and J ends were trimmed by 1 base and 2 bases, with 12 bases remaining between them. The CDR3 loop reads CASSQGQSPTYEQYF. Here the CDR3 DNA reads TGCGCCAGCAGCCAAGGCCAAAGCCCGACCTACGAGCAGTACTTC.

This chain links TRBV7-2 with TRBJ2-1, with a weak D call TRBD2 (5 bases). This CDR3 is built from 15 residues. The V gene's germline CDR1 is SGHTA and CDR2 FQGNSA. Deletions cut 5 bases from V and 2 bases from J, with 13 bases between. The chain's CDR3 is CASSATRSPYNEQFF. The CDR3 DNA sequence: TGTGCCAGCAGCGCCACTAGATCCCCCTACAATGAGCAGTTCTTC.

The CDR3 nucleotides read TGCAGTGCTAGAGGGCAGGGGTTATCCGGCTACACCTTC. Protein product: CSARGQGLSGYTF. The chain has TRBV20-1 and TRBJ1-2, with a tentative D call TRBD1 (6 bases). Germline-derived CDR1 and CDR2 are DFQATT and SNEGSKA (reference sequence). CDR3 length equals 13 residues. Trimming shortened V by 1 base and J by 8 bases, and 14 bases separated the two germline ends.

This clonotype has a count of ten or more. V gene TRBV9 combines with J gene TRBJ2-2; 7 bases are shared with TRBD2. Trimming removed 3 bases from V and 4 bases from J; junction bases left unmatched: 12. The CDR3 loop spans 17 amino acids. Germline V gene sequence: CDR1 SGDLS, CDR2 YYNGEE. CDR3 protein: CASSDGAGLSVTGELFF. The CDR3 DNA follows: TGTGCCAGCAGCGACGGAGCGGGGCTAAGTGTCACCGGGGAGCTGTTTTTT.

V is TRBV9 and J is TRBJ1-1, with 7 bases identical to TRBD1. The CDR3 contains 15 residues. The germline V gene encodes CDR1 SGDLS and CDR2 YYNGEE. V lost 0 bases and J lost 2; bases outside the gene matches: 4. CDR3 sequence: CASSVGTGSNTEAFF. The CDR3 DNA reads TGTGCCAGCAGCGTAGGGACAGGAAGTAACACTGAAGCTTTCTTT.

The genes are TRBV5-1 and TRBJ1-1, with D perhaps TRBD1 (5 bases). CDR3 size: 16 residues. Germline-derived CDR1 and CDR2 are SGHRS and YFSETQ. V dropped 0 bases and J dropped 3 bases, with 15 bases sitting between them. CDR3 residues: CASSLGGGYYHTEAFF. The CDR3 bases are TGCGCCAGCAGCTTGGGGGGCGGATATTACCACACTGAAGCTTTCTTT.